These 20 T cell receptor beta chains share one sample of origin, sequenced in a study of CD8 T cells in ankylosing spondylitis. TCRdb processed the 5' RACE reads anew with MiXCR; each CDR3 protein has one entry. Of over 200,000 distinct CDR3 sequences detected, 8% to 11% appear once; the ten largest clones hold over 20%. What was sequenced was blood, either unsorted or a sorted T cell fraction (not recorded which). The receptor set was obtained from a male donor with ankylosing spondylitis or in good health (not recorded which).

This clonotype was seen ten or more times. The chain couples TRBV7-2 to TRBJ1-5; D is undetermined. The ends were cut back, 4 bases at V and 4 bases at J, with 14 bases in the middle. Germline V gene data show CDR1 as SGHTA and CDR2 as FQGNSA. There are 15 residues in the CDR3. CDR3 region: CASSSFSDPNQPQHF. The CDR3 DNA sequence: TGTGCCAGCAGCTCTTTCTCAGATCCGAATCAGCCCCAGCATTTT.

This clonotype appeared a few times. The genes are TRBV30 and TRBJ1-5; 7 bases map to TRBD1. CDR3 length: 15 residues. J lost 4 bases, V lost 0 bases, and 6 bases had no gene match. Germline CDR1 is GTSNPN and CDR2 is SVGIG (reference sequence). As DNA, the CDR3 is TGTGCCTGGAGTGTACAGGGGACCCTTAATCAGCCCCAGCATTTT. Translating it yields CAWSVQGTLNQPQHF.

This clonotype has at least ten counts. The chain is built from TRBV12-3 or TRBV12-4 and TRBJ2-1; 8 bases map to TRBD1. The V and J ends lost 6 bases and 8 bases, in that order; junction bases with no gene match: 9. This CDR3 has 14 amino acids. This chain's CDR3 is CASREGQGGYEQFF. The CDR3 region has the DNA TGTGCCAGCAGAGAAGGACAGGGTGGGTATGAGCAGTTCTTC.

This clonotype was seen repeatedly, ten times or more. The chain uses TRBV5-1 and TRBJ1-4; weak D call: TRBD1 (5 bases). The length of the CDR3 is 15 residues. Deletions cut 3 bases from V and 8 bases from J, with 17 bases between. Germline CDR1 reads SGHRS; CDR2 reads YFSETQ. The CDR3 DNA is TGCGCCAGCAGCTCGCAAGGGGCGGTCGGGGAAAAACTGTTTTTT. It codes for CASSSQGAVGEKLFF.

This clonotype was recorded many times. This rearrangement joins TRBV7-9 to TRBJ2-5, with a possible D match to TRBD1 (5 bases). CDR1 is SEHNR, CDR2 FQNEAQ, per germline (reference sequence). The CDR3 sequence is 14 residues long. With 0 bases removed from V and 5 bases from J, the gap between germline ends came to 10 bases. The chain's CDR3 is CASSLAGVRETQYF. DNA of the CDR3: TGTGCCAGCAGCTTAGCAGGGGTGCGGGAGACCCAGTACTTC.

The chain is built from TRBV29-1 and TRBJ2-7; 9 bases align to TRBD1. In germline, CDR1 is SQVTM, CDR2 ANQGSEA. The CDR3 consists of 12 residues. The junction had 6 bases not matched to a gene; V was cut back by 7 bases and J by 5 bases. CDR3 sequence (DNA): TGCAGCGGGGGACAGGGTCTCGACGAGCAGTACTTC. This encodes CSGGQGLDEQYF.

This clonotype has more than one count but fewer than ten. V gene TRBV12-3 or TRBV12-4 combines with J gene TRBJ2-5; 13 bases agree with TRBD2. V trimming: 0 bases; J trimming: 4 bases; junction bases outside the gene matches: 11. This CDR3 has 19 residues. CDR3 DNA sequence: TGTGCCAGCAGTTTAGCGACACTAGCGGGGGGGCCGCAAACAGAGACCCAGTACTTC. This translates into CASSLATLAGGPQTETQYF.

This clonotype was seen more than once but under ten times. Just one base apart from a much larger clone, this may be a read error. V gene TRBV5-1 combines with J gene TRBJ2-1; D uncertain. The V end lost 0 bases, the J end lost 5 bases, and 3 bases lay between the germline ends. Germline CDR1 SGHRS, CDR2 YFSETQ. The CDR3 extends over 12 amino acids. The CDR3 reads CASSLADNEQFF. CDR3 sequence (DNA): TGCGCCAGCAGCTTGGCGGACAATGAGCAGTTCTTC. Together with reference TRBV5-1 and TRBJ2-1, the CDR3 gives the full variable domain: KAGVTQTPRYLIKTRGQQVTLSCSPISGHRSVSWYQQTPGQGLQFLFEYFSETQRNKGNFPGRFSGRQFSNSRSEMNVSTLELGDSALYLCASSLADNEQFFGPGTRLTVL.

At least ten counts were recorded for this clonotype. The chain has TRBV20-1 and TRBJ1-1; 9 nucleotides match TRBD1. This CDR3 contains 15 residues. Unmatched junction bases numbered 9, after V lost 6 bases and J lost 1 base. Per the germline V gene, CDR1 is DFQATT and CDR2 is SNEGSKA (reference sequence). In nucleotides, the CDR3 is TGCAGTGCAACCGCCCCGGGACAGGGGAACACTGAAGCTTTCTTT. This encodes CSATAPGQGNTEAFF.

This clonotype was detected many times. The chain links TRBV25-1 to TRBJ1-2, with TRBD1 as a possible D gene (6 bases). The CDR3 sequence is 17 residues long. Trimming left V 3 bases short and J 1 base short, with 18 bases between. CDR1 MGHDK and CDR2 SYGVNS come from the germline V gene. The CDR3 reads CASSDRDRGQFNYGYTF. CDR3 bases: TGTGCCAGCAGTGATCGGGACCGGGGACAATTTAACTATGGCTACACCTTC.

V gene TRBV28 combines with J gene TRBJ2-7, with 8 bases matching TRBD1. V lost 3 bases, J lost 4 bases, and 8 bases stayed unmatched. Germline V gene sequence: CDR1 MDHEN, CDR2 SYDVKM. The CDR3 sequence is 15 residues long. The CDR3 DNA follows: TGTGCCAGCAGTTTCGGTAGGACAGGGACATACGAGCAGTACTTC. It translates to CASSFGRTGTYEQYF. The entire variable domain, with the rest obtained from reference TRBV28 and TRBJ2-7, is as follows: DVKVTQSSRYLVKRTGEKVFLECVQDMDHENMFWYRQDPGLGLRLIYFSYDVKMKEKGDIPEGYSVSREKKERFSLILESASTNQTSMYLCASSFGRTGTYEQYFGPGTRLTVT.

As concerns this clonotype: This may be a read error: a much more frequent sequence differs by one nucleotide. The gene calls are TRBV29-1 and TRBJ1-2; D gene uncertain. Looked up from germline, CDR1 is SQVTM and CDR2 is ANQGSEA. V was pared by 6 bases and J by 1 base, with 3 bases between. The CDR3 is made up of 10 amino acids. Here the CDR3 DNA reads TGCAGCGTATTTAACTATGGCTACACCTTC. It encodes CSVFNYGYTF.

The chain carries TRBV7-9 and TRBJ1-4; D may be TRBD1 (5 bases). The CDR3 consists of 14 residues. Between the trimmed V and J ends, which lost 5 bases and 6 bases, there was a span of 13 bases. CDR1 SEHNR and CDR2 FQNEAQ come from the germline V gene (reference sequence). DNA for the CDR3: TGTGCCAGCAGCCCAGGTGGGGGGGATGAAAAACTGTTTTTT. The encoded protein is CASSPGGGDEKLFF.

This clonotype turned up a few times. The chain links TRBV6-4 to TRBJ1-2; TRBD1 aligns across 8 bases. Germline V lookup: CDR1 MRHNA, CDR2 SNTAGT. The CDR3 consists of 14 residues. J gave up 10 bases and V 0 bases, and 7 bases lay outside the gene matches. This CDR3 is CASSDSDRAQPYTF. CDR3 in DNA: TGTGCCAGCAGTGACTCGGACAGGGCGCAGCCCTACACCTTC.

This chain uses TRBV4-2 with TRBJ2-7; 7 positions match TRBD2. Losses at the gene ends were 0 bases for V and 7 bases for J; bases not matched to a gene: 6. Germline V gene data show CDR1 as LGHNA and CDR2 as YNFKEQ. The CDR3 consists of 14 residues. The CDR3 here is CASSQEGAGAEQYF. The CDR3, as DNA: TGTGCCAGCAGCCAAGAAGGTGCGGGAGCGGAGCAGTACTTC.

This clonotype was seen many times. The rearrangement links TRBV3-1 to TRBJ1-1; TRBD1 aligns across 10 bases. Germline V gene data show CDR1 as LGHDT and CDR2 as YNNKEL (reference sequence). J gave up 2 bases and V 4 bases, and 4 bases lay outside the gene matches. The CDR3 sequence is 15 residues long. This chain's CDR3 is CASSPMTGGNTEAFF. The CDR3 bases are TGTGCCAGCAGCCCAATGACAGGGGGCAACACTGAAGCTTTCTTT.

Only a few counts were recorded for this clonotype. The J gene is TRBJ2-3, the V gene TRBV5-1, with 14 positions matching TRBD2. The CDR3 consists of 18 residues. The germline V gene has CDR1 SGHRS and CDR2 YFSETQ. The trim removed 4 bases at V and 2 bases at J, leaving 9 bases unmatched. CDR3 protein: CASSKRTSGGLDTDTQYF. DNA for the CDR3: TGCGCCAGCAGCAAGAGGACTAGCGGGGGGCTTGACACAGATACGCAGTATTTT.

This clonotype was seen many times. The V and J genes are TRBV27 and TRBJ2-1; maybe TRBD2 (5 bases). The ends were cut back, 2 bases at V and 9 bases at J, with 17 bases in the middle. CDR1 MNHEY and CDR2 SMNVEV come from the germline V gene (reference sequence). CDR3 length: 15 residues. The CDR3 nucleotides read TGTGCCAGCAGTTTAGAGGTGGCCGGCGCGGGTGAGCAGTTCTTC. Translated: CASSLEVAGAGEQFF.

This clonotype was picked up many times. The chain has TRBV7-9 and TRBJ2-3; unclear D gene. CDR1 is SEHNR, CDR2 FQNEAQ, per germline (reference sequence). The V and J ends lost 3 bases and 4 bases respectively, with 11 bases between them. The CDR3 length is 14 residues. The CDR3 sequence is CASSFGAKADTQYF. CDR3 DNA sequence: TGTGCCAGCAGCTTTGGCGCAAAGGCAGATACGCAGTATTTT.

This clonotype was seen at least ten times. The J gene is TRBJ1-5, the V gene TRBV28; no clear D gene. Trimming took off 6 bases at V and 4 bases at J, with 7 bases between the two ends. CDR1 MDHEN and CDR2 SYDVKM come from the germline V gene. The CDR3 is made up of 12 amino acids. The CDR3 DNA follows: TGTGCCAGCAGCCTGTTAAATCAGCCCCAGCATTTT. It yields the protein CASSLLNQPQHF. Based on the CDR3 plus reference TRBV28 and TRBJ1-5, the full variable domain is DVKVTQSSRYLVKRTGEKVFLECVQDMDHENMFWYRQDPGLGLRLIYFSYDVKMKEKGDIPEGYSVSREKKERFSLILESASTNQTSMYLCASSLLNQPQHFGDGTRLSIL.